This is a list of T cell receptor beta chains from one sample in a study of shared clonotypes between healthy human individuals. TCRdb's table, derived via immunoSEQ multiplex PCR, lists solely in-frame clones and lacks some. This sample has about 2 million clones, with 85% to 95% found just once. What was sequenced was naive CD4+ T cells sorted from blood. Receptors originate from a man younger than 35 in good health. The CDR3 runs from the conserved cysteine through the conserved F or W. Each record gives: clone size, D gene, V gene, J gene, CDR3 DNA, CDR3 protein. The D gene is left open where the match is weak. Size is stated for part of the rows, as once, few or many counts, or as a class when the clone is expanded.

>NA|NA|TRBV5-1|TRBJ2-4
TGCGCCAGCAGCTTGGCCTCAGGGGCGGACATTCAGTACTTC
CASSLASGADIQYF
>NA|NA|TRBV5-1|TRBJ2-7
TGCGCCAGCAGCTTGGACAGGGGAGGGCCCTACGAGCAGTACTTC
CASSLDRGGPYEQYF
>NA|TRBD2|TRBV7-2|TRBJ2-1
TGTGCCAGCAGCTTCCGGGGAATAGCGGGGAACAATGAGCAGTTCTTC
CASSFRGIAGNNEQFF
>NA|TRBD2|TRBV14|TRBJ2-7
TGTGCCAGCAGCCAAGGATTGGGACTAGCGGGCATCTACGAGCAGTACTTC
CASSQGLGLAGIYEQYF
>NA|TRBD1|TRBV6-5|TRBJ2-1
TGTGCCACCCACAGGGGGCTGGATGAGCAGTTCTTC
CATHRGLDEQFF
>NA|NA|TRBV29-1|TRBJ1-5
TGCAGCGTTAAAAAAGATAGCAATCAGCCCCAGCATTTT
CSVKKDSNQPQHF
>NA|NA|TRBV28|TRBJ1-1
TGTGCCAGCGGGATGGGGTCGATCACTGAAGCTTTCTTT
CASGMGSITEAFF
>once|NA|TRBV4-1|TRBJ1-1
TGCGCCAGCAGCCAAAGTGGGTTGAGTATGAACACTGAAGCTTTCTTT
CASSQSGLSMNTEAFF
>NA|NA|TRBV7-9|TRBJ1-1
TGTGCCAGCAGCCCGAGATGGGTCGACACTGAAGCTTTCTTT
CASSPRWVDTEAFF
>NA|NA|TRBV7-9|TRBJ1-5
TGTGCCAGCAGCTTAGGGGCAGCCACAGGGCCCAATCAGCCCCAGCATTTT
CASSLGAATGPNQPQHF
>NA|NA|TRBV5-1|TRBJ2-2
TGCGCCAGCAGCCCATGGACAAACACCGGGGAGCTGTTTTTT
CASSPWTNTGELFF
>NA|NA|TRBV1|TRBJ2-5
TGCACCAGCAGCCAAGGGACTAGCGGGGGAATGTACCAAGAGACCCAGTACTTC
CTSSQGTSGGMYQETQYF
>NA|NA|TRBV21-1|TRBJ1-1
TGTGCCAGCAGCAAAGTGGAGGGAGACACTGAAGCTTTCTTT
CASSKVEGDTEAFF
>many|NA|TRBV10-3|TRBJ1-2
TGTGCCATCAGTGAGGACGGGGACTATGGCTACACCTTC
CAISEDGDYGYTF
>NA|NA|TRBV5-1|TRBJ2-7
TGCGCCAGCAGTGGCCAGGGGAATTACGAGCAGTACTTC
CASSGQGNYEQYF
>NA|NA|TRBV2|TRBJ1-1
TGTGCCAGCAGTGAACCTGTGAACACTGAAGCTTTCTTT
CASSEPVNTEAFF